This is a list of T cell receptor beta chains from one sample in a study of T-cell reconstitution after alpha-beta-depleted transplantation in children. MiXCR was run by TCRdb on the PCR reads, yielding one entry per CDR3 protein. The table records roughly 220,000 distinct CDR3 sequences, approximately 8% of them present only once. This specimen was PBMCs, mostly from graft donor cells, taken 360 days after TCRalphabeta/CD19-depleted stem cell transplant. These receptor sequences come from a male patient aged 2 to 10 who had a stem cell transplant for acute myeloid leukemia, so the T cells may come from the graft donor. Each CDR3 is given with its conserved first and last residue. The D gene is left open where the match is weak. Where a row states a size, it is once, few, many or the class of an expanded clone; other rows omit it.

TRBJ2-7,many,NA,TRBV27,TGTGCCAGCAGTTTATCGGCAGGGGACGTCTACGAGCAGTACTTC,CASSLSAGDVYEQYF
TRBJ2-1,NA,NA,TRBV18,TGTGCCAGCTCACCAGGTTTGAGAGAGCAGTTCTTC,CASSPGLREQFF
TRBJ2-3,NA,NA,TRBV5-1,TGCGCCAGCAGCTTGGCCGGGCGACCGGGAACTAGCACAGATACGCAGTATTTT,CASSLAGRPGTSTDTQYF
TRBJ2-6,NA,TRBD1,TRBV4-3,TGCGCCAGCAGCCCTACCTCGACAGGGCCCCACGTCCTGACTTTC,CASSPTSTGPHVLTF
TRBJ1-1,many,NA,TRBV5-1,TGCGCCAGCAGCCCACTATACGGGACCACTGAAGCTTTCTTT,CASSPLYGTTEAFF
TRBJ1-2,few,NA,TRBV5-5,TGTGCCAGCAGCTTGGAGGGGCCTGGGTATGGCTACACCTTC,CASSLEGPGYGYTF
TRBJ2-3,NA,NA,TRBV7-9,TGTGCCAGCAGCTGGGGGTATAGCACAGATACGCAGTATTTT,CASSWGYSTDTQYF
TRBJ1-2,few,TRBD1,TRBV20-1,TGCAGTGCTAGTAACCCGGGACAGCTAAACTATGGCTACACCTTC,CSASNPGQLNYGYTF
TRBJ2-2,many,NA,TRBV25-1,TGTGCCAGCAGTGAAGTCCCCGGACGTAGCACCGGGGAGCTGTTTTTT,CASSEVPGRSTGELFF
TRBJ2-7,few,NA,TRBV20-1,TGCAGTGCTGGCTGGGGACACCTCTCGGGGGAGCAGTACTTC,CSAGWGHLSGEQYF
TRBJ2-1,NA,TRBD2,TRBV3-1,TGTGCCAGCAGCCAGTCGGGACTAATCACCAATGAGCAGTTCTTC,CASSQSGLITNEQFF
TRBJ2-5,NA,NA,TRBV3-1,TGTGCCAGCAGCCAAGGGGCTCTCGGTATGCAGACCCAGTACTTC,CASSQGALGMQTQYF
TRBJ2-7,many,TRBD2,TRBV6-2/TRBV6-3,TGTGCCAGCATCCACGGGAGGGCCGGTGAGCAGTACTTC,CASIHGRAGEQYF
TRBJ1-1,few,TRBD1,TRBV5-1,TGCGCCAGCAGCTTGGCCAGGGGGCAAGGGAACACTGAAGCTTTCTTT,CASSLARGQGNTEAFF
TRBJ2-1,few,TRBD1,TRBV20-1,TGCAGTGCTAGAGAGGGACAGGGGCTGCAGTTCTTC,CSAREGQGLQFF
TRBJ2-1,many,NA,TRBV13,TGTGCCAGCAGCTTATTTAGCTTCGAAGACAATGAGCAGTTCTTC,CASSLFSFEDNEQFF
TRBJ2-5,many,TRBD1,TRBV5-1,TGCGCCAGCAGCCGGGACAGCCGAGAGACCCAGTACTTC,CASSRDSRETQYF
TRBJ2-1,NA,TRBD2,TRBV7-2,TGTGCCAGCAGCTTATCAGCGGGGCTAATTCCTTCCTACAATGAGCAGTTCTTC,CASSLSAGLIPSYNEQFF
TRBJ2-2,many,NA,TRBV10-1,TGCGCCAGCAGTTTTGCTACGGCCGGGGAGCTGTTTTTT,CASSFATAGELFF
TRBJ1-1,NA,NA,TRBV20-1,TGCAGTGAGGGGATCCAGGGTAACACTGAAGCTTTCTTT,CSEGIQGNTEAFF
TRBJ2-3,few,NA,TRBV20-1,TGCAGTGCCCCGTGGGAGCAGGGCACAGATACGCAGTATTTT,CSAPWEQGTDTQYF
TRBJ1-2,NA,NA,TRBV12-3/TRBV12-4,TGTGCCAGCAGTTTAGGGGGGCAAAGCTATGGCTACACCTTC,CASSLGGQSYGYTF
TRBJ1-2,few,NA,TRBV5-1,TGCGCCAGCAGCTTGGACAGGGATGCGCATAACTATGGCTACACCTTC,CASSLDRDAHNYGYTF
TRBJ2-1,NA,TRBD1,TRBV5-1,TGCGCCAGCAGCCCCGGGACAGGGGGCCCCTACAATGAGCAGTTCTTC,CASSPGTGGPYNEQFF
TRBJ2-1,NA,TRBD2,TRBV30,TGTGCCTGGAGTCCTAATAGGGGACTAGCGGGAGAGGGTGAGCAGTTCTTC,CAWSPNRGLAGEGEQFF
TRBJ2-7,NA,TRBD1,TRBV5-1,TGCGCCAGCAGGGAAGACAGGGGCCCCTACGAGCAGTACTTC,CASREDRGPYEQYF
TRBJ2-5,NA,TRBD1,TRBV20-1,TGCAGTGCTAGAGAAGACAGGGGGCTGGGAGAGACCCAGTACTTC,CSAREDRGLGETQYF
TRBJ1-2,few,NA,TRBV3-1,TGTGCCAGCAGCCAAGCCCTGGGGGCTCTCTGGGGCTACACCTTC,CASSQALGALWGYTF
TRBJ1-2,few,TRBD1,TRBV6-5,TGTGCCAGCAGTATGACCAGGGACAGGGTGAATGGCTACACCTTC,CASSMTRDRVNGYTF
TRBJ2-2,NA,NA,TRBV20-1,TGCAGTGCTCGCGGGCTCCCCGGGAGAGGGGAGCTGTTTTTT,CSARGLPGRGELFF
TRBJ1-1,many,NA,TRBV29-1,TGCAGCGCAAGAACAGCCCTTAACACTGAAGCTTTCTTT,CSARTALNTEAFF
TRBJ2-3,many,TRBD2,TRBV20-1,TGCAGTGCTCCTCAAAGCGGGAGACGCACAGATACGCAGTATTTT,CSAPQSGRRTDTQYF
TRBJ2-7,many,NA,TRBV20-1,TGCAGTGCGCCCGATCTAGCGCGCCCCTACGAGCAGTACTTC,CSAPDLARPYEQYF
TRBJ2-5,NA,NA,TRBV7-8,TGTGCCAGCAGCTCGTATTGGGGTGTCAGGGAGACCCAGTACTTC,CASSSYWGVRETQYF
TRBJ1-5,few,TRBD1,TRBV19,TGTGCCAGTAGTATAGATCGGGCAGGGGGCGTGAGAAGGAGCAATCAGCCCCAGCATTTT,CASSIDRAGGVRRSNQPQHF
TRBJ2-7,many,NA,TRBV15,TGTGCCACCAGCCTGGGACCAAACGAGCAGTACTTC,CATSLGPNEQYF
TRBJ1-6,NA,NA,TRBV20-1,TGCAGTGCTAGAGTCGGGGGGGATCGTTATTCACCCCTCCACTTT,CSARVGGDRYSPLHF
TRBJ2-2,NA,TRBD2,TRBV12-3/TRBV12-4,TGTGCCAGCAGAAAAAGCGGGAAGAACACCGGGGAGCTGTTTTTT,CASRKSGKNTGELFF
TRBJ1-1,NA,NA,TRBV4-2,TGTGCCAGCAGCCCCCAGGTGGACAGGAACACTGAAGCTTTCTTT,CASSPQVDRNTEAFF
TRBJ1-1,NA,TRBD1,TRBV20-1,TGCAGTGCTAGAGATCACGGCCCCGGGACAGGGCAAGCTTTCTTT,CSARDHGPGTGQAFF
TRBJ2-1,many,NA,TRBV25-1,TGTGCCAGCAGTGAATATGCCCACGGGACGCAGCAGTTCTTC,CASSEYAHGTQQFF
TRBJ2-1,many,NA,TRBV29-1,TGCAGCGTTGATGGGGGAGCACGCGATGAGCAGTTCTTC,CSVDGGARDEQFF
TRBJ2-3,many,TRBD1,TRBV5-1,TGCGCCAGCAGCTTGATTCCGGGACAGGGAGGCACAGATACGCAGTATTTT,CASSLIPGQGGTDTQYF
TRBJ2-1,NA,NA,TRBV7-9,TGTGCCAGCAGCTTACGGGGGACCACCTACAATGAGCAGTTCTTC,CASSLRGTTYNEQFF
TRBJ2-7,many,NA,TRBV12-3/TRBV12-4,TGTGCCAGCAGTTTACCCCCCTCCTACGAGCAGTACTTC,CASSLPPSYEQYF
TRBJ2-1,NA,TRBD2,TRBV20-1,TGCAGTGCTAGTGGCGCCGGACTAGCGGGATTGCATGAGCAGTTCTTC,CSASGAGLAGLHEQFF
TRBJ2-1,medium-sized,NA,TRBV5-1,TGCGCCAGCAGCTTGGAGGCCCTTGGTTCTCGGCCTACGGATGAGCAGTTCTTC,CASSLEALGSRPTDEQFF
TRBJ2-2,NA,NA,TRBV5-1,TGCGCCAGCAGCTTGAGGGCCAGGGAGGCCGGGGAGCTGTTTTTT,CASSLRAREAGELFF
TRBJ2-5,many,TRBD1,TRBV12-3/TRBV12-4,TGTGCCAGCAGTTTAGGGGACAGGGGGCTACCTTCTCAAGAGACCCAGTACTTC,CASSLGDRGLPSQETQYF
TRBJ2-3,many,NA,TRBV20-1,TGCAGTGCTAGGCCGTGGGGTACGCAGTATTTT,CSARPWGTQYF
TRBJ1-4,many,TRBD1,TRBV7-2,TGTGCCAGCAGCCTATTAGTCGTGGGACAGAGAAATGAAAAACTGTTTTTT,CASSLLVVGQRNEKLFF
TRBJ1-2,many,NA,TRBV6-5,TGTGCCAGCAGTTACTCACGAGGGGTCGGATTAGGCTATGGCTACACCTTC,CASSYSRGVGLGYGYTF
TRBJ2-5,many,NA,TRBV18,TGTGCCAGCTCCCCGGCGGGGTCGGAGACCCAGTACTTC,CASSPAGSETQYF